This entry is about one T cell receptor (beta chain). This entry comes from a study of blood T cell repertoires in COVID-19. There are 15 residues in the CDR3. CDR1 and CDR2 (germline): SGHNT, YYREEE (reference sequence). The J segment lost 3 bases and the V segment lost 0 bases, leaving 6 bases of the junction unmatched. The assay was immunoSEQ multiplex PCR, and TCRdb's table has in-frame clones only and misses some. The sample has under 65,000 clones; about 81% are singletons. The J gene is TRBJ2-7, the V gene TRBV5-4; 7 bases are shared with TRBD1. The material sequenced was peripheral blood. The receptor's source is a woman in her sixties with acute or convalescent COVID-19. CDR3 amino acids: CASSLAGDRDYEQYF. The CDR3 coding sequence is TGTGCCAGCAGCTTGGCGGGCGACAGGGACTACGAGCAGTACTTC.